This T cell receptor beta chain is drawn from a study of early T cells in non-severe SARS-CoV-2 infection. Study in general: Alpha and beta chains were unpaired, from unsorted whole-blood bulk RNA.

Germline CDR1 SGHVS, CDR2 FQNEAQ. Trimming at V came to 5 bases and at J to 6 bases, leaving 9 bases not matched to a gene. The CDR3 consists of 17 residues. Study-wide results and limits: Using VDJdb, the matching emphasized anti-spike CD8 responses while missing private and CD4 specificities.

Unique molecular identifiers tagged individual cDNA molecules. TCRdb used MiXCR to reprocess the 5' RACE reads, holding one entry per CDR3 protein. The data hold about 70,000 distinct CDR3 sequences, with about 5% observed a single time. This clonotype was counted ten times or more. Its target is unknown. The sequence derives from an adult who was a healthcare worker with PCR-confirmed SARS-CoV-2 infection or an uninfected control (not recorded which). This specimen consisted of whole blood, obtained at baseline. The rearrangement uses TRBV7-8 and TRBJ2-1; 14 nucleotides align to TRBD2. CDR3 residues: CASSLEPGLAGANEQFF. CDR3 nucleotides: TGTGCCAGCAGCCTAGAGCCGGGACTAGCGGGAGCCAATGAGCAGTTCTTC.